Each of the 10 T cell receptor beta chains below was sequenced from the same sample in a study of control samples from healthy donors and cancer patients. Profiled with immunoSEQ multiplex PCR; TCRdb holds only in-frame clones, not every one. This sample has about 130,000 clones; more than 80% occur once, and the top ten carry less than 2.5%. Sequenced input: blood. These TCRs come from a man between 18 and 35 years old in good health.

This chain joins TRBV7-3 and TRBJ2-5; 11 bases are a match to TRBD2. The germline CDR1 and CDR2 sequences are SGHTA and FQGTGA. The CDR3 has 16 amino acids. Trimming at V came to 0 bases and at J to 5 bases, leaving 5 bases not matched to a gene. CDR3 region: CASSLTSGRAKETQYF. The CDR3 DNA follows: TGTGCCAGCAGCTTAACTAGCGGGAGGGCCAAGGAGACCCAGTACTTC. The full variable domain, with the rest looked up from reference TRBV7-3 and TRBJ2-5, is GAGVSQTPSNKVTEKGKYVELRCDPISGHTALYWYRQSLGQGPEFLIYFQGTGAADDSGLPNDRFFAVRPEGSVSTLKIQRTERGDSAVYLCASSLTSGRAKETQYFGPGTRLLVL.

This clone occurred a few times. The CDR3, as DNA: TGTGCCAGCAACATCTTAAAGACCCAGTACTTC. It yields the protein CASNILKTQYF. The gene calls are TRBV2 and TRBJ2-5; D is uncertain. Germline loops: CDR1 SNHLY, CDR2 FYNNEI. Trimming pared 7 bases from V and 6 bases from J, leaving 9 bases between. The CDR3 consists of 11 residues.

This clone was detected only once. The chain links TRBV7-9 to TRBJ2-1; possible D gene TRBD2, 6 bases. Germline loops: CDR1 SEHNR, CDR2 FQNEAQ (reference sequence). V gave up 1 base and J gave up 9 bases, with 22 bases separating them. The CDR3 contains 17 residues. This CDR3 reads CASSLGGVRPFESEQFF. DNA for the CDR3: TGTGCCAGCAGCTTAGGCGGGGTAAGGCCTTTCGAGTCTGAGCAGTTCTTC.

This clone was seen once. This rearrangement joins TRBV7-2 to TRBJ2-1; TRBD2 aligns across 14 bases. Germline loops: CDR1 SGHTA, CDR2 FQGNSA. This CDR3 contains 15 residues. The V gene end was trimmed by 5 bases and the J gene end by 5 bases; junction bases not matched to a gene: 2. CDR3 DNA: TGTGCCAGCAGCCCGGGACTAGCGGGAGACAATGAGCAGTTCTTC. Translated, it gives CASSPGLAGDNEQFF.

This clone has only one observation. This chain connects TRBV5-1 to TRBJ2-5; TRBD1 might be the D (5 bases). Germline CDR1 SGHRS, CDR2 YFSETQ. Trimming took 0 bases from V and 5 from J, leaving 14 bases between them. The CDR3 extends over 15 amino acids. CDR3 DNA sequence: TGCGCCAGCAGCTTGGTCCCACAGGTTGTGGAGACCCAGTACTTC. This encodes CASSLVPQVVETQYF. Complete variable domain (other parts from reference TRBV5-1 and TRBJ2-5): KAGVTQTPRYLIKTRGQQVTLSCSPISGHRSVSWYQQTPGQGLQFLFEYFSETQRNKGNFPGRFSGRQFSNSRSEMNVSTLELGDSALYLCASSLVPQVVETQYFGPGTRLLVL.

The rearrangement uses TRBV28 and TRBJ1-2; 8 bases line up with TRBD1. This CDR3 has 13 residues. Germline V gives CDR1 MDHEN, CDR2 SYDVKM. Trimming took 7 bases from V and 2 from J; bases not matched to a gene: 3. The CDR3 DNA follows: TGTGCCAGCAAAACAGGGGGAAACTATGGCTACACCTTC. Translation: CASKTGGNYGYTF.

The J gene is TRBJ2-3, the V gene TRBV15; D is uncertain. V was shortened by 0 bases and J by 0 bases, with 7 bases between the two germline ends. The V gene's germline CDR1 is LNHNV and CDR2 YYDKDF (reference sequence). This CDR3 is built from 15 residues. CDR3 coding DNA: TGTGCCACCAGCAGAGATAAACTGAGCACAGATACGCAGTATTTT. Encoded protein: CATSRDKLSTDTQYF. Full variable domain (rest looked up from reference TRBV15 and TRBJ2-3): DAMVIQNPRYQVTQFGKPVTLSCSQTLNHNVMYWYQQKSSQAPKLLFHYYDKDFNNEADTPDNFQSRRPNTSFCFLDIRSPGLGDTAMYLCATSRDKLSTDTQYFGPGTRLTVL.

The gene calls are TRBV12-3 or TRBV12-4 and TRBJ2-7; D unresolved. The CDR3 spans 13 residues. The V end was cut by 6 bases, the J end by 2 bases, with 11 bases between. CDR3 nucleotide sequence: TGTGCCAGCAGCCTCGACATCCCCTACGAGCAGTACGTC. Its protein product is CASSLDIPYEQYV.

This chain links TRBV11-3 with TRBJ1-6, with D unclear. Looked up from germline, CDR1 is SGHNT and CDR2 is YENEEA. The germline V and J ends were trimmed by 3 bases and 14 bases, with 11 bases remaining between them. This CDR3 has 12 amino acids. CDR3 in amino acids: CASSFSVSALHF. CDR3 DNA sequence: TGTGCCAGCAGCTTCTCCGTGTCAGCCCTCCACTTT.

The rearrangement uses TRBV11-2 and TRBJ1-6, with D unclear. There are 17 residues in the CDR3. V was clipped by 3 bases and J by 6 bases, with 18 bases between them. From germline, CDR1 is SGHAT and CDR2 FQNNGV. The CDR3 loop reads CASSFRVSRTANSPLHF. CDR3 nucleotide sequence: TGTGCCAGCAGCTTTAGGGTATCTAGGACGGCTAATTCACCCCTCCACTTT.